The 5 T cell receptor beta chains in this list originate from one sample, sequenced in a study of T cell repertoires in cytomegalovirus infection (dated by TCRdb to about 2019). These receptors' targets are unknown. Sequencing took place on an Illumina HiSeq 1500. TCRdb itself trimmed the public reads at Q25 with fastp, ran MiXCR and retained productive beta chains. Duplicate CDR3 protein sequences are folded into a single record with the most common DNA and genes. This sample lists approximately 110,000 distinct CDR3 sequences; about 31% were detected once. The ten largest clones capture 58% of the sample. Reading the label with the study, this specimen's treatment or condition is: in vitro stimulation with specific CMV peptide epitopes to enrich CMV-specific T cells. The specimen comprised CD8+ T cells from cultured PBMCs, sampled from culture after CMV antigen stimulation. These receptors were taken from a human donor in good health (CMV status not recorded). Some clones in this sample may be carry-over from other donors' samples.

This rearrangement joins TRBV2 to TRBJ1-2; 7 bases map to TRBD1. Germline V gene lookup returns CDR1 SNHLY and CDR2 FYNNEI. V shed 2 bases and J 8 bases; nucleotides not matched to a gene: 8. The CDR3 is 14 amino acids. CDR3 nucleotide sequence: TGTGCCAGCAGTGAATTTCCGGCAGGGGGAGGCTACACCTTC. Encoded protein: CASSEFPAGGGYTF.

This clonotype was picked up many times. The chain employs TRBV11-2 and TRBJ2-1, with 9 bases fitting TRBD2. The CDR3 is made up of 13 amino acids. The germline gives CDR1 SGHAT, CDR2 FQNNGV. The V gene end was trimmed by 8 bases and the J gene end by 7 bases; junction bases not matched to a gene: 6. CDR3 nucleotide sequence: TGTGCCAGCTCTAGCGGGGCTGATAATGAGCAGTTCTTC. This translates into CASSSGADNEQFF.

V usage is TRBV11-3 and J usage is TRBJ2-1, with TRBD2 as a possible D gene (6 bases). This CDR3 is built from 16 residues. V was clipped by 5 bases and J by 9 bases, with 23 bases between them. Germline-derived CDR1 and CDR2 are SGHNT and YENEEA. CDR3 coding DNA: TGTGCCAGCAGCCCCGGGGCTAGCGCCGGGCAAGCTGAGCAGTTCTTC. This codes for CASSPGASAGQAEQFF.

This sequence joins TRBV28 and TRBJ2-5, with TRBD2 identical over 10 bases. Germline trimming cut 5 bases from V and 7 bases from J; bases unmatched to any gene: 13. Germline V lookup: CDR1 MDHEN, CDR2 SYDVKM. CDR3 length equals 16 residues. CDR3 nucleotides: TGTGCCAGCAGTCTACCCCGCGGACTAGCGGCCCTGACCCAGTACTTC. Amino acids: CASSLPRGLAALTQYF.

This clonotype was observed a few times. The CDR3 spells CASSGFRTGRPYEQYF. The CDR3 coding sequence is TGTGCCAGCAGTGGATTTCGGACAGGGAGGCCCTACGAGCAGTACTTC. The chain uses TRBV27 and TRBJ2-7; 8 nucleotides align to TRBD1. The length of the CDR3 is 16 residues. Germline V gives CDR1 MNHEY, CDR2 SMNVEV (reference sequence). The V segment lost 5 bases and the J segment 2 bases; nucleotides outside the gene matches: 11.